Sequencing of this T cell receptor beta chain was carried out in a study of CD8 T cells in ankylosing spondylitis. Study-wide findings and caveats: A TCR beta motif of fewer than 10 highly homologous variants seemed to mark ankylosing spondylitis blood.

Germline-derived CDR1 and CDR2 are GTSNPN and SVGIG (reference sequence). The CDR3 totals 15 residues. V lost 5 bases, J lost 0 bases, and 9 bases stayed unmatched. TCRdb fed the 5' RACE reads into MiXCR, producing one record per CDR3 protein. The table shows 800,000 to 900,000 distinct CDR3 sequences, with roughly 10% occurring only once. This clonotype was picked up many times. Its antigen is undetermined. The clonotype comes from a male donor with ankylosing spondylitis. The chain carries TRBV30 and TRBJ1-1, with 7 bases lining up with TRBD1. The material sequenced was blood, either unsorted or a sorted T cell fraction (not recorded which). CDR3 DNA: TGTGCCTGGTCCAGGGACAGACTCATGAACACTGAAGCTTTCTTT. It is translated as CAWSRDRLMNTEAFF.